These T cell receptor beta chains were read from a single sample in a study of long-term antiretroviral therapy in people with HIV. Assay used: immunoSEQ multiplex PCR; TCRdb lists only in-frame clones, some missing. The sample includes 24,000 or so clones, 85% of them seen just once. The source material was unsorted PBMCs, sampled 2.3 years after starting antiretroviral therapy. These receptors were obtained from a man aged 35 to 55 with HIV. The CDR3 runs from the conserved cysteine through the conserved F or W. D genes are given only for firm matches. Clone size, where shown, is once, few, many, or a class for clones that have expanded.

TRBJ2-5	TRBV19	TRBD2	-	TGTGCCAGTAGTATAGGGACTAGCGGCCAAGAGACCCAGTACTTC	CASSIGTSGQETQYF
TRBJ2-1	TRBV28	TRBD1	-	TGTGCCAGCAGTTTCACAGGGGCCAACAATGAGCAGTTCTTC	CASSFTGANNEQFF
TRBJ2-5	TRBV20-1	-	-	TGCAGTGCTAGAGATAAGGAGACCCAGTACTTC	CSARDKETQYF
TRBJ2-7	TRBV2	-	once	TGTGCCAGCAGACTCAGCCCGAATCCAGACAGACTAAGCTCCTACGAGCAGTACTTC	CASRLSPNPDRLSSYEQYF
TRBJ2-2	TRBV6-1	TRBD1	once	TGTGCCAGCAGTGGGAGGACAGGGGATAACACCGGGGAGCTGTTTTTT	CASSGRTGDNTGELFF
TRBJ2-1	TRBV13	-	-	TGTGCCAGCAGCTTAGGGACCTCGGAAAACAATGAGCAGTTCTTC	CASSLGTSENNEQFF
TRBJ2-7	TRBV6-6	TRBD2	once	TGTGCCAGCGAATATAATAGCGGGAGTCTCGAGCAGTACTTC	CASEYNSGSLEQYF
TRBJ2-5	TRBV2	-	-	TGTGCCAGCAGTGAAACCCTCAGGACAGAATGGGGCGAGACCCAGTACTTC	CASSETLRTEWGETQYF
TRBJ2-1	TRBV4-1	TRBD1	once	TGCGCCAGCAGCCAAGTCGGGACAGGGTTAGGTGAGCAGTTCTTC	CASSQVGTGLGEQFF
TRBJ2-2	TRBV7-9	-	few	TGTGCCAGCAGCTTAGCGTGGCGGGGGCCAAACACCGGGGAGCTGTTTTTT	CASSLAWRGPNTGELFF
TRBJ1-6	TRBV6-5	-	-	TGTGCCAGCAGTTACTCGAAGGCGAGAAATTCACCCCTCCACTTT	CASSYSKARNSPLHF
TRBJ1-2	TRBV13	TRBD1	once	TGTGCCAGCAGCTTAGGGCCAGGGGGCCTTGGCTACACCTTC	CASSLGPGGLGYTF
TRBJ2-7	TRBV4-1	-	-	TGCGCCAGCAGCCAAGAGAAGCTTAATCCCTACGAGCAGTACTTC	CASSQEKLNPYEQYF
TRBJ2-5	TRBV14	TRBD2	once	TGTGCCAGCAGCCAGTTATCGGGACTAGTTCCCCAGTACTTC	CASSQLSGLVPQYF
TRBJ1-2	TRBV2	-	-	TGTGCCAGCAGGTTGGGGCCTTTTACCGGGACGGATAACTATGGCTACACCTTC	CASRLGPFTGTDNYGYTF
TRBJ2-7	TRBV18	TRBD2	-	TGTGCCAGCTCACCCTCTAGCGGGAGGATCTACGAGCAGTACTTC	CASSPSSGRIYEQYF
TRBJ2-5	TRBV4-1	-	once	TGCGCCAGCAGCCAAGTGGTTAGAGACACGTCGAAAGAGACCCAGTACTTC	CASSQVVRDTSKETQYF
TRBJ2-1	TRBV27	-	-	TGTGCCAGCACCGGACAGTCCCTGGAGCAGTTCTTC	CASTGQSLEQFF
TRBJ2-7	TRBV4-1	TRBD1	-	TGCGCCAGCAGCCCCCGGACAGGGGGCGAGTACGAGCAGTACTTC	CASSPRTGGEYEQYF
TRBJ2-3	TRBV2	-	-	TGTGCCAGCAGTGAAGGTACAGCCAGCACAGATACGCAGTATTTT	CASSEGTASTDTQYF
TRBJ2-2	TRBV11-1	-	-	TGTGCCAGCAGCTTAGTAGGTCAGACCGGGGAGCTGTTTTTT	CASSLVGQTGELFF
TRBJ1-2	TRBV13	-	-	TGTGCCAGCAGCTCACGGGACGGATATAACTATGGCTACACCTTC	CASSSRDGYNYGYTF
TRBJ1-5	TRBV23-1	-	-	TGCGCCAGCAGTCAAAAAACCCCGATAGGGATGAATCAGCCCCAGCATTTT	CASSQKTPIGMNQPQHF
TRBJ1-2	TRBV4-2	-	once	TGTGCCAGCAGCCAAGATGGGGGTGACGGGGGCTGCACCTTC	CASSQDGGDGGCTF
TRBJ2-1	TRBV10-1	TRBD1	-	TGCGCCAGCAGTGAGTCAAGGACAGGGGGTGAGCAGTTCTTC	CASSESRTGGEQFF
TRBJ2-5	TRBV21-1	-	-	TGTGCCAGCAGCCCCCACAGGGGACCGATAGGCCAAGAGACCCAGTACTTC	CASSPHRGPIGQETQYF
TRBJ2-3	TRBV27	TRBD2	once	TGTGCCAGCAGTTTACTAGCGGGGGGCACAGATACGCAGTATTTT	CASSLLAGGTDTQYF
TRBJ2-7	TRBV5-4	-	few	TGTGCCAGCAGCGCGGGGGCTGGCGGGAAAACCTACGAGCAGTACTTC	CASSAGAGGKTYEQYF
TRBJ2-7	TRBV13	-	-	TGTGCCAGCAGCTTAGACTCACGCGGGGCCTACGAGCAGTACTTC	CASSLDSRGAYEQYF
TRBJ1-2	TRBV5-1	TRBD1	-	TGCGCCAGCAGCTTTCGAGACAGGGGGCGCGATGGCTACACCTTC	CASSFRDRGRDGYTF
TRBJ2-5	TRBV7-9	TRBD1	-	TGTGCCAGCAGCCTCCGGGACAGGGAAGAGACCCAGTACTTC	CASSLRDREETQYF
TRBJ2-1	TRBV30	-	-	TGTGCCTGGAGTGGGGGGATGAATGAGCAGTTCTTC	CAWSGGMNEQFF
TRBJ2-5	TRBV7-9	-	once	TGTGCCAGCAGCTCGACAAACCAAGAGACCCAGTACTTC	CASSSTNQETQYF
TRBJ1-5	TRBV6-6	-	-	TGTGCCAGCAGTCCTTCAGGGGTCGGGCAGCCCCAGCATTTT	CASSPSGVGQPQHF
TRBJ2-7	TRBV6-5	-	once	TGTGCCAGCAGTTACTCCCTTTCGGGGTTAAGGAACGAGCAGTACTTC	CASSYSLSGLRNEQYF
TRBJ1-1	TRBV27	-	-	TGTGCCAGCAGCTCCGGACGGGCGAACACTGAAGCTTTCTTT	CASSSGRANTEAFF
TRBJ1-4	TRBV27	-	-	TGTGCCAGCAGTTTAATCGGAGCAACTAATGAAAAACTGTTTTTT	CASSLIGATNEKLFF
TRBJ1-1	TRBV19	-	-	TGTGCCAGTAGTATGGGACGGGTACAGAACACTGAAGCTTTCTTT	CASSMGRVQNTEAFF
TRBJ2-7	TRBV2	TRBD2	-	TGTGCCAGCAGTGACGGGAGGTCCTATTACGAGCAGTACTTC	CASSDGRSYYEQYF
TRBJ2-7	TRBV9	TRBD1	once	TGTGCCAGCAGCGCAGGGGGTGGGGCCCTCTCCTACGAGCAGTACTTC	CASSAGGGALSYEQYF
TRBJ2-5	TRBV11-3	TRBD1	-	TGTGCCAGCAGCGTAGGGGGCGTCTACGAGACCCAGTACTTC	CASSVGGVYETQYF
TRBJ2-1	TRBV7-9	TRBD2	-	TGTGCCAGCAAAACTAGCGGAGGCGGAGAGCAGTTCTTC	CASKTSGGGEQFF
TRBJ2-7	TRBV27	-	-	TGTGCCAGCAGTTTAGCGGGACACTCCTACGAGCAGTACTTC	CASSLAGHSYEQYF
TRBJ2-1	TRBV9	TRBD2	-	TGTGCCAGCAGCGTAGCCCCCGGGACTAGCGACAATGAGCAGTTCTTC	CASSVAPGTSDNEQFF